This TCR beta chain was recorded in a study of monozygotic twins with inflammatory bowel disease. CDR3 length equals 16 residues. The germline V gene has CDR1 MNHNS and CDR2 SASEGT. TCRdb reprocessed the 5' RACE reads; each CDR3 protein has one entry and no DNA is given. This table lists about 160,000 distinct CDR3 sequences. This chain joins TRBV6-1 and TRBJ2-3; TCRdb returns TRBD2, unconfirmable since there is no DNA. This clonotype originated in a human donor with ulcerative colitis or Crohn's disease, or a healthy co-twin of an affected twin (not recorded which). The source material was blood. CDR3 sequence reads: CASTELLAPSTDTQYF.